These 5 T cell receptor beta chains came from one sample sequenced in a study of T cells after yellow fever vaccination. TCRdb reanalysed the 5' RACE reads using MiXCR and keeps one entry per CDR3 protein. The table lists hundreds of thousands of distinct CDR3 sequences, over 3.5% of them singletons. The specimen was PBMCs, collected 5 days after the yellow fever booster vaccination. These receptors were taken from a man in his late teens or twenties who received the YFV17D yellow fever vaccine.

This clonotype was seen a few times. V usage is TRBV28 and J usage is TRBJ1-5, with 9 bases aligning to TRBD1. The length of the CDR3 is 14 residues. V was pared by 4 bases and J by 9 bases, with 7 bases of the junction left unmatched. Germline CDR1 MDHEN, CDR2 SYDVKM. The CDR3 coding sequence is TGTGCCAGCAGTTATGGGACAGGGAGAAGGCCCCAGCATTTT. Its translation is CASSYGTGRRPQHF. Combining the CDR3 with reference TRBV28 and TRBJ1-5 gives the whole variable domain DVKVTQSSRYLVKRTGEKVFLECVQDMDHENMFWYRQDPGLGLRLIYFSYDVKMKEKGDIPEGYSVSREKKERFSLILESASTNQTSMYLCASSYGTGRRPQHFGDGTRLSIL.

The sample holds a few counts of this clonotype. The CDR3 is CASSLVGTPLSDIQYF. DNA for the CDR3: TGCGCCAGCAGCTTGGTCGGGACTCCCTTATCAGACATTCAGTACTTC. The chain uses TRBV5-1 and TRBJ2-4, with a weak D call TRBD2 (6 bases). The V end was cut by 0 bases, the J end by 8 bases, with 18 bases between. Germline CDR1 and CDR2: SGHRS and YFSETQ. The CDR3 is 16 amino acids.

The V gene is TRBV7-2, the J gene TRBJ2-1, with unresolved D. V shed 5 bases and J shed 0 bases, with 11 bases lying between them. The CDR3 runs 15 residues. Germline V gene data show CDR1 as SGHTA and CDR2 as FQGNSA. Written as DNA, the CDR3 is TGTGCCAGCAGCCCATGGCGAAACTCCTACAATGAGCAGTTCTTC. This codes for CASSPWRNSYNEQFF.

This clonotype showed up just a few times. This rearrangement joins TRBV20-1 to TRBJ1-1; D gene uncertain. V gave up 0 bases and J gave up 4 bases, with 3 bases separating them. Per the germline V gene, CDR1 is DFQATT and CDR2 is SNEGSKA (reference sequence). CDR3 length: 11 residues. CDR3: CSARDRTEAFF. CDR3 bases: TGCAGTGCTAGAGATCGCACTGAAGCTTTCTTT.

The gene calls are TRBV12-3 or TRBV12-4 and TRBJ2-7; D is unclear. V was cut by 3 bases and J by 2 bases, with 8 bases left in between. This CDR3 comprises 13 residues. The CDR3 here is CASSFTGPYEQYV. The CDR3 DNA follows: TGTGCCAGCAGTTTCACGGGCCCCTACGAGCAGTACGTC.